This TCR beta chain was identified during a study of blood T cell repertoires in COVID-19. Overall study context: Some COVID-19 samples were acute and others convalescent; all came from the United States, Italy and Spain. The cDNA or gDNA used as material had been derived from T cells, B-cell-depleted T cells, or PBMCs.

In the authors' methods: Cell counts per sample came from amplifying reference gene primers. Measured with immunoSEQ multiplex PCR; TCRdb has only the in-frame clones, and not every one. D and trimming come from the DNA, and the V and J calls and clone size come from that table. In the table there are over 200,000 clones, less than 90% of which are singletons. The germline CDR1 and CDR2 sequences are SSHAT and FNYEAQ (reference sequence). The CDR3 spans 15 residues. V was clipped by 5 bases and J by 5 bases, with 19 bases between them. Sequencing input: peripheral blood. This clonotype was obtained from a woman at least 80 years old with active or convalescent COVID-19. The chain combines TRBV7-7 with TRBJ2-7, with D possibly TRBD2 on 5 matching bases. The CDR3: CASSRRREKKNEQYF. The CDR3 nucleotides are TGTGCCAGCAGCCGCAGACGGGAAAAAAAGAACGAGCAGTACTTC.